The clone carrying this T cell receptor (beta chain) has ten or more counts. This sample is part of a study of T cells in Graves' hyperthyroidism and ophthalmopathy. Amplified regions were TCR beta CDR3 sequences from RNA transcripts. HTBI primers were used for first-round RT-PCR of the TCR CDR3. TCRdb re-analysed the multiplex PCR reads in MiXCR, keeping a single row per CDR3 protein. The data contain almost 250,000 distinct CDR3 sequences, around 24% of them singletons. The CDR3 extends over 15 amino acids. Germline values: CDR1 MNHEY, CDR2 SVGAGI. Trimming took 0 bases from V and 2 from J, leaving 7 bases between them.

Source material: blood. V and J are TRBV6-5 and TRBJ2-2, with D tentatively TRBD1 (5 bases). The TCR was taken from a woman in her thirties or forties with Graves' ophthalmopathy. CDR3 loop: CASSYSQGNTGELFF. CDR3 bases: TGTGCCAGCAGTTACTCGCAGGGTAACACCGGGGAGCTGTTTTTT.